This T cell receptor beta chain was captured in a study of lymphopenia after photon versus proton radiotherapy. General observations from the study: Relative stability marked proton patients; photon patients lost diversity and naive cells. Only patients who died were analyzed for survival; proton advantage is unproven. After the lymphocyte nadir, photon-treated repertoires showed oligoclonal expansion, especially of CD8+ Temra cells.

Using immunoSEQ multiplex PCR, the repertoire was profiled, and TCRdb retains in-frame clones only, with some absent. Of approximately 13,000 clones detected, approximately 80% appear once; the ten largest clones hold 25% to 30%. The ends lost 1 base at V and 2 bases at J; junction bases unmatched: 12. In germline, CDR1 is LGHNT, CDR2 FRNRAP. The CDR3 runs 21 residues. On this clone: Its antigen remains unknown.

This clonotype originated in a man in his fifties or sixties with gastric cancer. The rearrangement joins TRBV12-5 to TRBJ2-1; TRBD2 aligns across 15 bases. The source was peripheral blood, collected from a patient treated with photon-based radiotherapy. The CDR3 DNA follows: TGTGCTAGTGGTTTGGGCGTCATACCGGGACTAGCGGGGGGCCCCTACAATGAGCAGTTCTTC. As protein: CASGLGVIPGLAGGPYNEQFF.